This section outlines one T cell receptor beta chain sequence together with its context. Its antigen has not been determined. The germline V gene gives CDR1 as MNHNS and CDR2 as SASEGT. The CDR3, cysteine through phenylalanine, is 14 amino acids long. CDR3 DNA is the only sequence kept; it has 42 bases, read in frame from the first base. V is cut by 8 bases and J by 2 bases, and the space between the germline ends is 14 bases. The cohort was made up of under 800 healthy bone marrow donors. At the time of sampling, every cohort member was nominally healthy, though immune exposures that went unrecorded were likely present. The donor tested CMV seropositive, placing the donor among the roughly 300 seropositive members of the cohort. A peripheral blood sample was provided by each donor, and peripheral blood mononuclear cells were used for TCR beta sequencing. The Qiagen DNeasy Blood Extraction Kit was used to extract genomic DNA from the blood cell samples.

These data come from a study of cytomegalovirus exposure and HLA in healthy donors (dated by TCRdb to about 2017). In terms of the full investigation: An earlier analysis of several hundred of the donors reported about 300 Gb of sequence data and around 110 million unique TCR beta sequences obtained from 150 million to 200 million T cells. The number of typed donors differed by locus: about 629-630 for A, B, C, DRB1 and DQB1; 500 to 550 for DQA1; over 600 for DPA1; and roughly 470 for DPB1. To study patterns of TCR occurrence, a later analysis re-analyzed previously published TCR beta repertoires from around 670 donors and added high-resolution HLA genotyping. An earlier analysis of 587 of the donors used high-throughput TCR beta sequencing to judge whether each TCR beta V gene segment behaved as functional or pseudogenic. A separate validation cohort of 100 to 150 different subjects was used in addition to the roughly 620-subject first cohort. Because of strong linkage in the cohort, roughly five DR-DQ haplotypes were treated as single units for association and clustering. A later genetic analysis used genome-wide SNP genotypes for about 60% of the roughly 700 donors, treating that subset as a discovery cohort. Both class I and class II loci were covered by HLA typing, at four-digit resolution. The study profiled the T cell repertoires of fewer than 850 subjects by immunosequencing and related them to cytomegalovirus serostatus. All discovery cohort repertoires had been generated using a single sequencing platform. Alongside the repertoire data, information on donor age, sex, ethnicity and CMV serostatus was compiled. Rather than drawing on any new phenotypic data, the later analysis identified candidate immune exposures from TCR beta sequences and the way those sequences occurred across donors. The genetic ancestry cluster associated with self-reported Caucasian donors included roughly four fifths of the roughly 410 genotyped donors. Among about 400 genotyped donors of the cohort, an average of approximately 240,000 unique TCR beta nucleotide sequences was sequenced per donor, of which about 18% were non-productive. The study aimed to test whether signatures of past pathogen exposure could be identified by cataloging public T cell receptors. To predict cytomegalovirus infection status, the study brought together high-throughput TCR immunosequencing, statistical association of individual TCRs with disease status, and machine learning. An early release that covered about 640 HLA-typed donors contained around 300 gigabases of sequencing data and 70 million to 100 million unique TCR sequences. General study outcomes and caveats: The earlier analysis of a few hundred of the donors excluded approximately 15 rarely observed V segments, including chromosome 9 orphons, because counts were too low. In this cohort, only TCR beta chains were sequenced, and detectable features were limited by the absence of alpha or paired-chain data. In an earlier analysis of some 640 of the donors, most TCR beta V segments were observed in productive rearrangements about 90% or about 30% of the time, broadly matching IMGT annotations. Assigning TCR associations to individual alleles was difficult when HLA alleles, especially DR and DQ, strongly co-occurred. In the study, approximately 150 TCR beta chains were listed as associated with cytomegalovirus. Compared with equally common non-associated chains, HLA-associated TCR beta chains in a later analysis were more clonally expanded and had lower generation probabilities. Because HLA typing was unavailable for some donors at each locus, only the typed subset was used in association tests. Some IMGT-functional V segments, including TRBV6-2 and TRBV6-3, could not be told apart with the 87-base-pair reads, so those segments were excluded. A further reported finding was that TCR beta sequences accurately predicted the HLA-A and HLA-B alleles for most subjects in the first cohort. According to a later genetic analysis, donors in an Asian-associated ancestry cluster had fewer N-insertions in productive TCRs than the approximately 650-donor mean. Roughly uniform sequencing depth across donors was assumed in presence/absence analyses, although this assumption may not hold. According to a later analysis, parvovirus B19, influenza, CMV and Epstein-Barr virus appeared linked to several top co-occurrence clusters. Specific HLA alleles were associated with 15,000 to 20,000 TCR beta sequences at a false discovery rate of 0.05 in a later analysis. Three of the identified cytomegalovirus-associated TCR beta chains were confirmed in vitro to be specific for cytomegalovirus antigens. A later analysis found that TCR association rates varied across HLA loci, with DRB1 alleles showing the most associated TCRs and HLA-C alleles the fewest. Linkage disequilibrium might explain the correlated functional status among segregating V segments, but an unknown experimental factor could not be ruled out. Across donors, most TCR sequences were observed very rarely, whereas some public TCRs were present in many individuals. The classifier was reported to diagnose cytomegalovirus status with high specificity and sensitivity in both the original and validation cohorts. The authors suggested that the approach could potentially be generalized to other disease states and immunological phenotypes. In a later analysis, most CMV-associated TCR beta chains were found to appear HLA-restricted, with HLA associations seemingly driven largely by CMV exposure. The only immune exposure information available for the cohort was CMV serostatus. The sequencing pipeline was judged likely to have produced a cluster of highly shared sequence variants as a technical artifact. V-gene and J-gene trimming of TCR beta chains was associated with a missense DCLRE1C variant in a later genetic analysis, and the association was replicated in an independent cohort.

Libraries were made using the immunoSEQ multiplex PCR assay. For the multiplex PCR, a mixture combining 60 forward primers for TCR Vbeta segments and 13 reverse primers for TCR Jbeta segments was used. The CDR3 region of rearranged TCR beta genes was amplified from genomic DNA by a multiplex PCR assay. On the Illumina HiSeq System, the amplified TCR beta libraries were sequenced as 87-base-pair reads. As for how the authors treated the data: In a later analysis, tens of millions of unique TCR beta chains were counted across the approximately 620 repertoires, and roughly 10 million of these chains were shared by at least two donors. To remove PCR and sequencing errors, raw reads were error-corrected and collapsed into unique sequences using a nearest-neighbor algorithm that merged closely related sequences. To assign V, D and J gene segments, CDR3 sequences were aligned to IMGT reference sequences. For a sequence to be retained, at least a six-nucleotide match to both a V gene segment and a J gene segment was required. Rearrangements were classified as productive when the CDR3 lacked stop codons and remained in frame with V and J, and all other rearrangements were classified as non-productive. CDR3 was defined by IMGT convention, running from the second conserved V-encoded cysteine to the conserved J-encoded phenylalanine. In an earlier analysis of some 550 of the donors, sequences lacking an unambiguous match to a single V gene segment were excluded. In an earlier analysis of several hundred of the donors, a V segment was called functional when productive rearrangements were above 56.7%, and segregating when the standard deviation between donors exceeded 5%. A statistical classification framework was built for diagnosing cytomegalovirus status from the catalog of TCR beta chain sequences. In a later analysis, V and J genes were assigned by comparing TCR nucleotide sequences against IMGT/GENE-DB human TR gene sequences. A later analysis assigned CDR3 sequences and most-parsimonious VDJ recombination scenarios with the TCRdist pipeline. A later analysis defined each TCR beta chain by its CDR3 amino acid sequence plus V-gene family, and excluded reads lacking a unique V-gene family. To address suspected cross-contamination and a sequencing artifact, a later analysis removed 592 highly shared, low-generation-probability nucleotide sequences. In a later analysis, a clonal expansion index for each public chain was calculated from normalized within-repertoire ranks of inferred template counts. In a later analysis, generation probabilities were computed with a VDJ recombination model fitted to out-of-frame rearrangements, and the resulting probabilities were checked against IGoR. A later analysis scored TCR-TCR, TCR-HLA and TCR-CMV co-occurrence with hypergeometric tests, applying a repertoire-size bias correction to TCR pairs. A later analysis estimated false discovery rates by permuting HLA or CMV assignments 20 times. In a later analysis, co-occurring TCRs were grouped with DBSCAN, and TCRdist sequence similarity was added when clustering was performed within HLA-allele-positive subsets. Repertoires with fewer than 30,000 or more than 120,000 public chains were left out of co-occurrence clustering, as were five repertoires with anomalous nucleotide sharing. The immuneACCESS repertoire file appears here via TCRdb, limited to in-frame rearrangements. These files lack a portion of the clones; in checked studies, under half of the deficit traces to unresolved V genes, and the cause of the others is not known. That table is the source of V, J and clone size, and D and trimming were worked out from the DNA. The sample table holds roughly 76,000 clones. The top ten hold roughly 2.3% of the sample.

Recombination joined TRBV6-1 with TRBJ2-3, with no D gene named confidently. The clonotype was recovered from a female donor in good health and CMV-seropositive. The sequencing input was PBMCs. The CDR3 region has the sequence CASLGGAPTDTQYF. The nucleotide sequence is TGTGCCAGCCTTGGCGGAGCTCCCACAGATACGCAGTATTTT.